This T cell receptor beta chain appears in the sequencing data of a study of graft-versus-host responses after intestinal transplantation. Study-wide points: Early HvG declines after transplant were associated with peak circulating GvH clone levels.

With regard to this clone: Its antigen is still unknown.

The CDR3 has 17 residues. Deletions cut 8 bases from V and 1 base from J, with 20 bases between. CDR1 and CDR2 (germline): MNHEY, SMNVEV (reference sequence). This table comes from immunoSEQ multiplex PCR, and its TCRdb copy is limited to in-frame clones, with some not included. The sample lists around 110,000 clones, 90% occurring once. This material consisted of unstimulated CD4+ T cells sorted from spleen or lymph node cells, taken before intestinal transplant. V usage is TRBV27 and J usage is TRBJ2-2; D is possibly TRBD2 (7 bases). This receptor was identified in a human donor who received an intestinal transplant. CDR3 residues: CASLGGAGVRNTGELFF. The DNA for the CDR3 is TGTGCCAGCCTTGGGGGGGCGGGAGTTAGGAACACCGGGGAGCTGTTTTTT.